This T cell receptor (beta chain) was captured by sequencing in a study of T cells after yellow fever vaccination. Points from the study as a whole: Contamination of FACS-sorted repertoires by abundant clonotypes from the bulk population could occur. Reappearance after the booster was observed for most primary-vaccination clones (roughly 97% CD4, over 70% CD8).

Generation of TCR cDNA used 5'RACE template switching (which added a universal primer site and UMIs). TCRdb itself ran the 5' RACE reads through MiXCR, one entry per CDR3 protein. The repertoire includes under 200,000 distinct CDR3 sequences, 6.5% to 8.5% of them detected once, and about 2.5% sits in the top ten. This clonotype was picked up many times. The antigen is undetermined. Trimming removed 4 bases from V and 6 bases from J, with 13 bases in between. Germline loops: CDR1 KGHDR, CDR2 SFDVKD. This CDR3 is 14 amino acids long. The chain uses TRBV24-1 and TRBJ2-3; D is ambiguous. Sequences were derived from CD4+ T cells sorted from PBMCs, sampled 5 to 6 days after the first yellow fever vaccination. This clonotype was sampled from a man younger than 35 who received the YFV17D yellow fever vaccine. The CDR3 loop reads CATSDPSSIDTQYF. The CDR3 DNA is TGTGCCACCAGTGACCCCAGCAGTATCGATACGCAGTATTTT.